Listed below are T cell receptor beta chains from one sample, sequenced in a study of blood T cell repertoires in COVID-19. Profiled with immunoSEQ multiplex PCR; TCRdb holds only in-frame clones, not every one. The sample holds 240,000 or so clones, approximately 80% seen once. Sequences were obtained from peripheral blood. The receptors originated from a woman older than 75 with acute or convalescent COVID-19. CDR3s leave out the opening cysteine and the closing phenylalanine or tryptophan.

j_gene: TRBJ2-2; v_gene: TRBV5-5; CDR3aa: ASSLLKLAGTGELF
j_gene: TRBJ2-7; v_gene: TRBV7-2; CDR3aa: ASSLVIEYEQY
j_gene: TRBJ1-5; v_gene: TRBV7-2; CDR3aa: ASSVQGTVYLQH
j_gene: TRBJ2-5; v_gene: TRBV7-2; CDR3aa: ASSLATGGETQY
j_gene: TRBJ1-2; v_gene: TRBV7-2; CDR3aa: ASSLGTGFNYGYT
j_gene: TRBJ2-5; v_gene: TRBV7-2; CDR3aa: ASSLGSGQGQETQY
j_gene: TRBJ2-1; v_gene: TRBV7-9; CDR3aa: ASSPTRPFYNEQF
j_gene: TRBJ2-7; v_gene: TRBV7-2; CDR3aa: ASSLVTWTGEGEQY
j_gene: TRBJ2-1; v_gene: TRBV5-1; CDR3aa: ASSFRVSLYNEQF
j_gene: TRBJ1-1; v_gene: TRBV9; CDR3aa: ASSADRAYTEAF
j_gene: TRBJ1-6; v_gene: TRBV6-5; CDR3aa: ASSYSIVQGVSPLH
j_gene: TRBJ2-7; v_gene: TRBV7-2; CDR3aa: ASSLSGFDEQY
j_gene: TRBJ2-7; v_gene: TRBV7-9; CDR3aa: ASSLASQREGSYEQY
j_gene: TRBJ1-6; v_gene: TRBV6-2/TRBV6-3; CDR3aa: ASSFTGQGNSPLH
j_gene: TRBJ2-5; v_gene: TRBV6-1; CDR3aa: ASSVADSSAQETQY
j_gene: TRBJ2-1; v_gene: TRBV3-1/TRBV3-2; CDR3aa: ASSKKPSGRSYNEQF
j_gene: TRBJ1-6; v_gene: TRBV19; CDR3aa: ASSIGQYSSSPLH
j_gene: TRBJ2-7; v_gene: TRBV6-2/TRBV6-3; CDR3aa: ASSYPRWVYEQY
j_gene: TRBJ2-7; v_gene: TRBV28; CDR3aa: ASRGLAATLQY
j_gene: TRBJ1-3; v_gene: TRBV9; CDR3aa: ASSVAGQGMTGNTIY
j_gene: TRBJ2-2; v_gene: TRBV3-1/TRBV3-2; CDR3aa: ASSRSEAGELF
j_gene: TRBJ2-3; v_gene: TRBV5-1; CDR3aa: ASSLTGISDTQY
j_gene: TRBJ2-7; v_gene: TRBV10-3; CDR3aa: AISETYRVDEQY
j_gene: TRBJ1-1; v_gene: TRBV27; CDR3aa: ASSRLAYRGRVNTEAF
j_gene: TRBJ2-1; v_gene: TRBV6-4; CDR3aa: ASSDLGTSNYNEQF
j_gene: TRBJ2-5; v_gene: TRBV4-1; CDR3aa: ASSQGDRGSQETQY
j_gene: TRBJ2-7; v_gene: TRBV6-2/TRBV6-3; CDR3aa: ASSYAYEQY
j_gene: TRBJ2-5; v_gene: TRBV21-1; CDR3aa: ASSTRPGLAGKSGQETQY
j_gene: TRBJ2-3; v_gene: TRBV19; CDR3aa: ASSDRQGNSDTQY
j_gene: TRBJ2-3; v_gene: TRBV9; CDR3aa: ASSPRTSGNTDTQY
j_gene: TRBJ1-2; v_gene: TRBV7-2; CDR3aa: ASSRQSVYGYT
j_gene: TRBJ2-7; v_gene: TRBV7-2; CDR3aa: ASSLEWLRSYEQY
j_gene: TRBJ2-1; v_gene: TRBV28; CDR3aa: ASRPGQGVVDEQF
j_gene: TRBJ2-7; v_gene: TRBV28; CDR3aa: ASSQLSGSFYEQY
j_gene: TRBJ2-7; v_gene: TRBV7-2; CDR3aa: ASSLEGGEQY
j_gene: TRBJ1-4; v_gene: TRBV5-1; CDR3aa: ASSNTGTVNEKLF
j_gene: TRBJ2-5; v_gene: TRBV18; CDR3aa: ASSPRLAETQY
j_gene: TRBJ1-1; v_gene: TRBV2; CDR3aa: ASSDRARNTEAF
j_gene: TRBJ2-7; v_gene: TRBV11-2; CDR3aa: ASSDRDSSVYEQY